This T cell receptor (beta chain) stems from a study of shared clonotypes between healthy human individuals. The genomic DNA of each subset was split evenly across several immunoSEQ plates. Using immunoSEQ multiplex PCR, the repertoire was profiled, and TCRdb retains in-frame clones only, with some absent. Of roughly 2,000,000 clones listed, 93% are singletons. Cells designated naive CD8 were CD45RO-negative and were positively selected for CCR7, with terminally differentiated effector memory CD45RA+ cells excluded. In regard to this clone: The antigen is undetermined.

Whole-study results and caveats: Generally, naive subsets came out with larger estimated richness than memory subsets. What rarefaction showed was incomplete sorted-subset sequencing despite large depth.

The germline V and J ends were trimmed by 8 bases and 7 bases, with 23 bases remaining between them. Germline V CDR1 and CDR2: SNHLY, FYNNEI. The CDR3 sequence is 15 residues long. The chain recombines TRBV2 with TRBJ1-1; the D is unclear. The sequence was obtained from a man younger than 35 in good health. Some clones in this sample may be carry-over from other donors' samples. The material sequenced was naive CD8+ T cells from PBMCs. CDR3 sequence: CASSGLRLPGIEAFF. Here the CDR3 DNA reads TGTGCCAGCTCAGGCCTTCGACTCCCGGGGATTGAAGCTTTCTTT.